The entry that follows covers one TCR beta chain sequence. What it binds is not known. The record originates from a study of cytomegalovirus exposure and HLA in healthy donors. Study results and limitations: Rare TCR sequences predominated, though certain public TCRs were found in many donors. Reports indicated that the classifier achieved high specificity and sensitivity in diagnosing cytomegalovirus status.

The germline V gene encodes CDR1 LGHNA and CDR2 YSLEER. This CDR3 is built from 15 residues. V trimming: 5 bases; J trimming: 1 base; junction bases outside the gene matches: 6. Produced via immunoSEQ multiplex PCR; TCRdb's table is partial and in-frame only. The profile covers over 250,000 clones, with approximately 86% appearing a single time and approximately 1% taken by the ten largest. A roughly 120-subject validation cohort, separate from the roughly 670-subject first cohort, supplied the donors. The chain is built from TRBV4-3 and TRBJ1-1; 8 bases match TRBD1. Sequenced material: PBMCs. This sequence was found in a woman under 30 in good health and CMV-seronegative. The CDR3 spells CASSKGGQANTEAFF. The CDR3 DNA follows: TGCGCCAGCAGCAAAGGGGGACAGGCGAACACTGAAGCTTTCTTT.